Listed below are T cell receptor beta chains from one sample, sequenced in a study of blood T cell repertoires in COVID-19. The method was immunoSEQ multiplex PCR; TCRdb's version includes in-frame clones alone and lacks a portion of them. The table has some 350,000 clones, less than 90% seen once. Source material: PBMCs or T cells enriched from blood (not recorded which). The receptor source for this set is a woman aged 25 to 39 who had recovered from COVID-19. Both conserved end residues are part of each CDR3. Size values are once, few and many counts, or a class for expanded clones, and some rows have none.

j_gene | len | v_gene | abundance | CDR3aa
TRBJ1-2 | 17 | TRBV6-1 | NA | CASSALSGRQNNYGYTF
TRBJ1-1 | 14 | TRBV5-8 | NA | CASSLVSENTEAFF
TRBJ1-1 | 15 | TRBV4-1 | once | CASSRRTGEVTEAFF
TRBJ2-5 | 15 | TRBV11-3 | NA | CASSLAPGRQETQYF
TRBJ1-4 | 13 | TRBV7-9 | NA | CASSPGNNEKLFF
TRBJ2-1 | 15 | TRBV10-3 | NA | CAISGLAGGGNEQFF
TRBJ2-7 | 18 | TRBV4-1 | NA | CASSQFPLTSGRIYEQYF
TRBJ1-6 | 15 | TRBV28 | NA | CASSPTARVDSPLHF
TRBJ2-7 | 12 | TRBV11-2 | NA | CASSLDPVEQYF
TRBJ1-2 | 13 | TRBV5-8 | once | CASSSDTNYGYTF
TRBJ1-4 | 17 | TRBV14 | NA | CASSPTIGWGAEEKLFF
TRBJ2-5 | 14 | TRBV15 | NA | CATSRTGTGETQYF
TRBJ2-7 | 16 | TRBV5-1 | NA | CASSSPPGQGTYEQYF
TRBJ2-5 | 15 | TRBV19 | NA | CASSAGTAHQETQYF
TRBJ1-1 | 15 | TRBV3-1/TRBV3-2 | once | CASSPRTVQNTEAFF
TRBJ1-2 | 14 | TRBV15 | once | CATSRVEGGYGYTF
TRBJ1-3 | 14 | TRBV5-5 | NA | CASSFSGAGNTIYF
TRBJ1-1 | 12 | TRBV5-6 | NA | CASSRGGTEAFF
TRBJ2-2 | 12 | TRBV12-5 | NA | CASGRDTGELFF
TRBJ2-5 | 17 | TRBV12-5 | NA | CASGLVQTSGSPETQYF
TRBJ1-2 | 12 | TRBV6-5 | NA | CASSYSGHGYTF
TRBJ1-1 | 13 | TRBV4-1 | NA | CASSIQGNTEAFF
TRBJ1-1 | 12 | TRBV11-3 | NA | CASSRRDSEAFF
TRBJ1-3 | 13 | TRBV9 | NA | CASSVAVGATIYF